Below, 8 T cell receptor beta chains from the same sample are listed, as sequenced in a study of cytomegalovirus exposure and HLA in healthy donors. The PCR contained 60 Vbeta and 13 Jbeta primers. The data were produced by immunoSEQ multiplex PCR, yet TCRdb's version contains in-frame clones alone and is incomplete. The sample lists 150,000 to 200,000 clones, approximately 67% occurring once. Sequences were obtained from PBMCs. These receptors all stem from a woman between 18 and 29 years old in good health and CMV-seropositive.

The chain joins TRBV10-3 to TRBJ1-1, with a possible D match to TRBD1 (6 bases). Germline CDR1 reads ENHRY; CDR2 reads SYGVKD. V was pared by 5 bases and J by 2 bases, with 15 bases between. The CDR3 is made up of 15 amino acids. The chain's CDR3 is CAISRDTLSNTEAFF. In DNA, the CDR3 is TGTGCCATCAGTCGGGACACTTTATCCAACACTGAAGCTTTCTTT.

The sample holds a few counts of this clone. V usage is TRBV7-2 and J usage is TRBJ1-1; 8 bases are a match to TRBD1. V gave up 4 bases and J gave up 3 bases; unmatched junction bases: 10. The germline V gene has CDR1 SGHTA and CDR2 FQGNSA. CDR3 size: 16 residues. The DNA of the CDR3 is TGTGCCAGCAGCTCCCCTGGGTTACAGGGGGACACTGAAGCTTTCTTT. As protein: CASSSPGLQGDTEAFF.

This chain uses TRBV11-2 with TRBJ1-1, with D unclear. The germline V gene has CDR1 SGHAT and CDR2 FQNNGV. Trimming left V 1 base short and J 2 bases short, with 11 bases between. The CDR3 is 15 amino acids. CDR3 nucleotide sequence: TGTGCCAGCAGCTTAGGGGCCGGGATTAACACTGAAGCTTTCTTT. The encoded protein is CASSLGAGINTEAFF.

The V gene is TRBV7-9, the J gene TRBJ2-7, with 7 nucleotides matching TRBD2. V trimming: 1 base; J trimming: 6 bases; junction bases outside the gene matches: 9. CDR1 and CDR2 from the germline V gene are SEHNR and FQNEAQ (reference sequence). The CDR3 length is 15 residues. DNA of the CDR3: TGTGCCAGCAGCTTAGGCCGGGGACTACGCTTCGAGCAGTACTTC. It translates to CASSLGRGLRFEQYF.

This chain joins TRBV7-9 and TRBJ1-1, with D perhaps matching TRBD1 (6 bases). V was shortened by 2 bases and J by 3 bases, with 7 bases between the two germline ends. The CDR3 consists of 13 residues. Germline values: CDR1 SEHNR, CDR2 FQNEAQ (reference sequence). The CDR3 reads CASSLYRDTEAFF. CDR3 nucleotides: TGTGCCAGCAGCTTATACAGGGACACTGAAGCTTTCTTT.

The chain uses TRBV5-1 and TRBJ2-7, with 10 bases that match TRBD1. V lost 0 bases and J lost 5; bases outside the gene matches: 5. CDR3 length: 15 amino acids. CDR1 is SGHRS and CDR2 is YFSETQ in the germline V gene. CDR3 loop: CASSLVGDRGNEQYF. As DNA, the CDR3 is TGCGCCAGCAGCTTGGTAGGGGACAGGGGAAACGAGCAGTACTTC.

On this clone itself: One junction end does not reproduce the germline sequence, and a read error may be involved. This chain links TRBV7-9 with TRBJ2-6; a possible D gene is TRBD1 (6 bases). There are 17 residues in the CDR3. In germline, CDR1 is SEHNR, CDR2 FQNEAQ (reference sequence). The DNA for the CDR3 is TGTGCCAGCAGCTTACGAAGGACAGTCCGAGGGGCCAATGTCCTGACTTTC. Amino acids: CASSLRRTVRGANVLTF.

V and J are TRBV19 and TRBJ2-5; TRBD1 matches 11 bases. Germline trimming cut 8 bases from V and 4 bases from J; bases unmatched to any gene: 6. The CDR3 runs to 14 residues. Germline V gene data show CDR1 as LNHDA and CDR2 as SQIVND (reference sequence). This CDR3 is CASLDRGRSETQYF. The CDR3 coding sequence is TGTGCCAGTTTGGACAGGGGGCGATCAGAGACCCAGTACTTC.